This section outlines one T cell receptor (beta chain) sequence together with its context. TCRdb's table, derived via immunoSEQ multiplex PCR, lists solely in-frame clones and lacks some. The sample consists of some 240,000 clones, 70% to 85% of them appearing once. This CDR3 has 11 amino acids. Trimming shortened V by 8 bases and J by 9 bases, and 11 bases separated the two germline ends. This specimen belongs to a study of blood T cell repertoires in COVID-19. The chain is built from TRBV6-7 and TRBJ2-4, with D tentatively TRBD1 (5 bases). TRBV6-7 is filed as an ORF, its function uncertain. The origin of this receptor is a woman between 35 and 50 years old who had recovered from COVID-19. Sequencing input: peripheral blood. The CDR3 bases are TGTGCCAGCGGAGACAGACCCATTCAGTACTTC. It translates to CASGDRPIQYF.